The 14 T cell receptor beta chains presented below share a single source sample, sequenced in a study of cytomegalovirus exposure and HLA in healthy donors. PCR was performed using 60 Vbeta and 13 Jbeta primers. Only in-frame clones appear in the TCRdb table, and some are missing; sequencing was by immunoSEQ multiplex PCR. The sample has some 100,000 clones; about 85% are singletons. Source material: PBMCs. Every receptor here comes from a man aged 30-40 years in good health and CMV-seronegative.

The V call is TRBV7-9, the J call TRBJ2-2; 9 bases map to TRBD1. CDR3 length: 15 residues. Germline V gives CDR1 SEHNR, CDR2 FQNEAQ (reference sequence). Trimming removed 5 bases from V and 8 bases from J; junction bases left unmatched: 9. The CDR3 coding sequence is TGTGCCAGCAGCCGACGGGACAGGGAAGGTGGGGAGCTGTTTTTT. Translation gives CASSRRDREGGELFF.

The rearrangement uses TRBV30 and TRBJ1-2; no clear D. The CDR3 totals 16 residues. Germline V gene data show CDR1 as GTSNPN and CDR2 as SVGIG (reference sequence). V was trimmed by 2 bases and J by 6 bases, leaving 22 bases between them. The DNA for the CDR3 is TGTGCCTGGAGTCCTCCTGAGTGGCAGGCCATAGATGGCTACACCTTC. It yields the protein CAWSPPEWQAIDGYTF.

This clone was detected only a few times. The chain joins TRBV30 to TRBJ1-1, with D possibly TRBD1 on 6 matching bases. V lost 5 bases and J 1 base, leaving 8 bases between the germline ends. This CDR3 has 12 amino acids. Germline CDR1 GTSNPN, CDR2 SVGIG (reference sequence). The CDR3 nucleotides are TGTGCCTGGGGACAGCAGAACACTGAAGCTTTCTTT. This codes for CAWGQQNTEAFF.

The chain combines TRBV19 with TRBJ2-2; the D is unclear. V was trimmed by 3 bases and J by 2 bases, leaving 7 bases between them. Germline V gene lookup returns CDR1 LNHDA and CDR2 SQIVND (reference sequence). This CDR3 is 14 amino acids long. DNA of the CDR3: TGTGCCAGTAGTATCGCACAAAACACCGGGGAGCTGTTTTTT. It encodes CASSIAQNTGELFF.

The V gene is TRBV7-3, the J gene TRBJ2-3, with TRBD1 identical over 8 bases. The CDR3 covers 15 residues. The V and J ends lost 5 bases and 4 bases, in that order; junction bases with no gene match: 8. Germline loops: CDR1 SGHTA, CDR2 FQGTGA. The CDR3 protein is CASSPRTGWSDTQYF. The CDR3 DNA is TGTGCCAGCAGCCCCCGGACAGGGTGGTCAGATACGCAGTATTTT.

The chain combines TRBV5-1 with TRBJ2-2, with 8 bases aligning to TRBD1. Germline V lookup: CDR1 SGHRS, CDR2 YFSETQ. The CDR3 loop spans 15 amino acids. J gave up 5 bases and V 4 bases, and 7 bases lay outside the gene matches. The CDR3 coding sequence is TGCGCCAGCAGCCCCGATACAGGGGGGACCGGGGAGCTGTTTTTT. It yields the protein CASSPDTGGTGELFF.

The rearrangement links TRBV29-1 to TRBJ2-5; 8 bases match TRBD1. The CDR3 has 15 residues. CDR1 and CDR2 from the germline V gene are SQVTM and ANQGSEA. J was trimmed by 2 bases and V by 1 base; bases with no gene match: 6. CDR3 in DNA: TGCAGCGTTGAAGTCGGGACAGGTAGTCAAGAGACCCAGTACTTC. Amino acid sequence: CSVEVGTGSQETQYF. Variable domain in full (rest from reference TRBV29-1 and TRBJ2-5): SAVISQKPSRDICQRGTSLTIQCQVDSQVTMMFWYRQQPGQSLTLIATANQGSEATYESGFVIDKFPISRPNLTFSTLTVSNMSPEDSSIYLCSVEVGTGSQETQYFGPGTRLLVL.

The chain uses TRBV28 and TRBJ1-1; 7 nucleotides align to TRBD1. This CDR3 contains 17 residues. V shed 6 bases and J 1 base; nucleotides not matched to a gene: 14. The germline V gene has CDR1 MDHEN and CDR2 SYDVKM. CDR3 sequence (DNA): TGTGCCAGCAGCCCCGTAGGAAGGGGGCTAACGAACACTGAAGCTTTCTTT. Encoded protein: CASSPVGRGLTNTEAFF.

The V and J genes are TRBV5-6 and TRBJ1-2; perhaps TRBD1 as D (6 bases). V was cut by 5 bases and J by 5 bases, with 25 bases left in between. Germline CDR1 is SGHDT and CDR2 is YYEEEE. CDR3 size: 17 residues. In nucleotides, the CDR3 is TGTGCCAGCAGTCTTGGATCAGGGATGGGGGCAGTGTATGGCTACACCTTC. This gives the protein CASSLGSGMGAVYGYTF.

This sequence joins TRBV15 and TRBJ1-2; 9 bases line up with TRBD1. The germline V gene has CDR1 LNHNV and CDR2 YYDKDF (reference sequence). J gave up 7 bases and V 0 bases, and 9 bases lay outside the gene matches. CDR3 size: 16 residues. As DNA, the CDR3 is TGTGCCACCAGCAGAGATGGGACAGGGAGCACGGGTGGCTACACCTTC. Translating gives CATSRDGTGSTGGYTF. The whole variable domain, filled in from reference TRBV15 and TRBJ1-2, reads DAMVIQNPRYQVTQFGKPVTLSCSQTLNHNVMYWYQQKSSQAPKLLFHYYDKDFNNEADTPDNFQSRRPNTSFCFLDIRSPGLGDTAMYLCATSRDGTGSTGGYTFGSGTRLTVV.

The sample holds one count of this clone. The rearrangement uses TRBV5-6 and TRBJ1-1, with TRBD1 matching 9 bases. The V and J ends lost 4 bases and 2 bases, in that order; junction bases with no gene match: 3. The length of the CDR3 is 14 residues. Germline values: CDR1 SGHDT, CDR2 YYEEEE. CDR3 sequence: CASSRTGVNTEAFF. The CDR3 nucleotides read TGTGCCAGCAGCCGGACAGGGGTAAACACTGAAGCTTTCTTT.

The rearrangement links TRBV7-3 to TRBJ2-3; 10 nucleotides line up with TRBD2. Looked up from germline, CDR1 is SGHTA and CDR2 is FQGTGA. J lost 0 bases, V lost 2 bases, and 14 bases had no gene match. The CDR3 length is 20 residues. CDR3 in DNA: TGTGCCAGCAGCTTACTTCCAGCGGGGGGGCTAAGCCCTAGCACAGATACGCAGTATTTT. It yields the protein CASSLLPAGGLSPSTDTQYF.

The CDR3 region is CAITRTSGGANYNEQFF. CDR3 DNA sequence: TGTGCCATCACGAGGACTAGCGGGGGGGCGAACTACAATGAGCAGTTCTTC. The chain combines TRBV10-3 with TRBJ2-1, with 15 bases aligning to TRBD2. With V trimmed by 7 bases and J by 3 bases, 7 bases remained unmatched. Germline values: CDR1 ENHRY, CDR2 SYGVKD. This CDR3 comprises 17 residues.

The chain links TRBV6-5 to TRBJ2-3, with 14 positions matching TRBD2. With V trimmed by 6 bases and J by 8 bases, 7 bases remained unmatched. The germline V gene has CDR1 MNHEY and CDR2 SVGAGI. The CDR3 loop spans 15 amino acids. DNA of the CDR3: TGTGCCAGCAGCCCGACTAGCGGGGGGGTTGGTACGCAGTATTTT. It translates to CASSPTSGGVGTQYF.